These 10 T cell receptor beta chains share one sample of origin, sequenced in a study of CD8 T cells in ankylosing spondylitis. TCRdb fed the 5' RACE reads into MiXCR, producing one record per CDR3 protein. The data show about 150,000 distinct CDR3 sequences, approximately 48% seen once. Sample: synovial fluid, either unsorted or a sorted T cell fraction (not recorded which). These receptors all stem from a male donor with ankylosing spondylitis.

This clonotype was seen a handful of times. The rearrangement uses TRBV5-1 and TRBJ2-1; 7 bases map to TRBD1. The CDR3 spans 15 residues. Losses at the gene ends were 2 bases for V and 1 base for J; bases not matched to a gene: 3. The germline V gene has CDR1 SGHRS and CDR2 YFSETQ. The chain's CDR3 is CASSFSQGSYNEQFF. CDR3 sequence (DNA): TGCGCCAGCAGCTTCTCACAGGGGTCCTACAATGAGCAGTTCTTC. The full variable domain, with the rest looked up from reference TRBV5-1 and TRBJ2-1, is KAGVTQTPRYLIKTRGQQVTLSCSPISGHRSVSWYQQTPGQGLQFLFEYFSETQRNKGNFPGRFSGRQFSNSRSEMNVSTLELGDSALYLCASSFSQGSYNEQFFGPGTRLTVL.

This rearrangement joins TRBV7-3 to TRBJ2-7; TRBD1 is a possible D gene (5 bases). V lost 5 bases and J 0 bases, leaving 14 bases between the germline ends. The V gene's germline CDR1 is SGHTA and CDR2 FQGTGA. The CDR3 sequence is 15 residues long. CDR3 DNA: TGTGCCAGCAGCGCTTCAGGGAATCCCTCCTACGAGCAGTACTTC. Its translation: CASSASGNPSYEQYF.

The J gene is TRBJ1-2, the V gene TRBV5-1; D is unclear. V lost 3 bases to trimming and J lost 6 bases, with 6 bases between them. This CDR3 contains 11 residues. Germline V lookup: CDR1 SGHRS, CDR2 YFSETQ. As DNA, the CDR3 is TGCGCCAGCAGCTGGGGAAATGGCTACACCTTC. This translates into CASSWGNGYTF.

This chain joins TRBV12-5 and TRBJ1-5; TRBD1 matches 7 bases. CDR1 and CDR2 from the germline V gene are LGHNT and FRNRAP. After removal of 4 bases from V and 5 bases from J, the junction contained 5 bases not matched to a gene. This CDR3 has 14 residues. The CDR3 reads CASGYRDSDQPQHF. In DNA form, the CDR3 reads TGTGCTAGTGGTTACCGGGACAGTGATCAGCCCCAGCATTTT. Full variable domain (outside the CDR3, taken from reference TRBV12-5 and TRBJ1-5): DARVTQTPRHKVTEMGQEVTMRCQPILGHNTVFWYRQTMMQGLELLAYFRNRAPLDDSGMPKDRFSAEMPDATLATLKIQPSEPRDSAVYFCASGYRDSDQPQHFGDGTRLSIL.

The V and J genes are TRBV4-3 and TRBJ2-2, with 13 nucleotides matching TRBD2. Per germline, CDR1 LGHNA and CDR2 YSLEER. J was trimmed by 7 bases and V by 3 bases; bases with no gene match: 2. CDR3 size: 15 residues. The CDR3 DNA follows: TGCGCCAGCAGCCACGGACTAGCGGGAGTCGGGGAGCTGTTTTTT. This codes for CASSHGLAGVGELFF.

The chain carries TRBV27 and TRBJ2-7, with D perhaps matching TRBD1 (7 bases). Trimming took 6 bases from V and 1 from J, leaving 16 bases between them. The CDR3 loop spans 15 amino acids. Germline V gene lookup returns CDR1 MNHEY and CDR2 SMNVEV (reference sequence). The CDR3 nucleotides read TGTGCCAGCAGACTCCAGGGGGGCCCATCCTACGAGCAGTACTTC. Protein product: CASRLQGGPSYEQYF.

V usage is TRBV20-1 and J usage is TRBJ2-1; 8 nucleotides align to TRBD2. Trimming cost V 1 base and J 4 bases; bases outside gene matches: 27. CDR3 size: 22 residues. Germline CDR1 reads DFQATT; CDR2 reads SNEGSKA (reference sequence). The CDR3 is CSARGVVREDAGPPSVYNEQFF. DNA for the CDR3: TGCAGTGCTAGAGGGGTAGTGCGGGAGGACGCGGGCCCCCCCTCTGTATACAATGAGCAGTTCTTC.

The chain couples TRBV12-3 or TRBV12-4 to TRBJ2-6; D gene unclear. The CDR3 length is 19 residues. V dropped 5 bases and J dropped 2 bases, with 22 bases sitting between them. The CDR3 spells CASSPLMREHPPGANVLTF. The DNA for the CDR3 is TGTGCCAGCAGTCCTCTCATGAGAGAGCATCCCCCTGGGGCCAACGTCCTGACTTTC.

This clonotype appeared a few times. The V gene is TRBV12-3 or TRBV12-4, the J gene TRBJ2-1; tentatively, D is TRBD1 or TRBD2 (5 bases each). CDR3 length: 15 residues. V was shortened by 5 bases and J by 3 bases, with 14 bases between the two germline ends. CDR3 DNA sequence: TGTGCCAGCAGTCATCCGGGACCGCACTACAATGAGCAGTTCTTC. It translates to CASSHPGPHYNEQFF.

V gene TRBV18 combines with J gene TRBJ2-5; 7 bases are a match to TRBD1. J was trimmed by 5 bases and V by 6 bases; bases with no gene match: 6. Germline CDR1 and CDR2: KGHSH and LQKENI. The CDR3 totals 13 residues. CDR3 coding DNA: TGTGCCAGCTCTCACAGGGGTACGGAGACCCAGTACTTC. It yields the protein CASSHRGTETQYF.